This T cell receptor beta chain comes out of a study of human T cells and chemical hapten exposure. About the study: Small volume differences among pooled libraries mainly caused per-sample TCR yield variation.

Whole blood that had not been fractionated was the source of extracted total RNA. This CDR3 spans 14 amino acids. Trimming took off 2 bases at V and 0 bases at J, with 6 bases between the two ends. Germline assignment: CDR1 SGHRS and CDR2 YFSETQ. Points on this clonotype: What it recognizes is unknown.

Individual cDNA molecules (in the library) carried attached unique molecular identifiers. Original data processing: Per-sample TCR counts ranged from about 23,224 to 750,000, median 95,638. TCRdb reanalysed the reads using MiXCR and keeps one entry per CDR3 protein. V and J calls and clone size were set by TCRdb, not the authors. Of 120,000 or so distinct CDR3 sequences listed, less than 10% are singletons. Study-level results: DPC sensitization left the count of TCRs above 1 in 1000 unchanged.

The receptor's source is a human donor in good health. Some clones in this sample may be carry-over from other donors' samples. Sequencing input: whole blood. The genes are TRBV5-1 and TRBJ2-4; D is ambiguous. This CDR3 reads CASSFTLAKNIQYF. The DNA of the CDR3 is TGCGCCAGCAGCTTTACACTAGCCAAAAACATTCAGTACTTC. Based on the CDR3 plus reference TRBV5-1 and TRBJ2-4, the full variable domain is KAGVTQTPRYLIKTRGQQVTLSCSPISGHRSVSWYQQTPGQGLQFLFEYFSETQRNKGNFPGRFSGRQFSNSRSEMNVSTLELGDSALYLCASSFTLAKNIQYFGAGTRLSVL.